These 9 T cell receptor beta chains were all obtained from the same sample, sequenced in a study of T cell repertoires in cytomegalovirus infection. TCRdb independently ran MiXCR on the reads; one entry per CDR3 protein. The sample shows some 600,000 distinct CDR3 sequences, 24% of them seen only once. What was sequenced was CD8+ T cells from PBMCs. These receptors originate from a human donor in good health (CMV status not recorded). Some clones in this sample may be carry-over from other donors' samples.

A word on this clonotype: A read error may explain this, as a much larger clone is one base away. The chain carries TRBV7-2 and TRBJ2-1; D possibly uses TRBD1 or TRBD2 (6 bases each). This CDR3 has 14 residues. Germline CDR1 SGHTA, CDR2 FQGNSA. V was pared by 5 bases and J by 8 bases, with 16 bases between. Here the CDR3 reads CASSREGGSDEQFF. The CDR3 DNA follows: TGTGCCAGCAGCCGAGAGGGGGGCAGCGATGAGCAGTTCTTC.

The V call is TRBV5-4, the J call TRBJ2-3; TRBD1 aligns across 9 bases. The CDR3 has 17 residues. The germline gives CDR1 SGHNT, CDR2 YYREEE (reference sequence). V shed 0 bases, J shed 5 bases, and the junction held 10 bases outside the gene matches. The CDR3 is CASSLAHRTGEIDTQYF. CDR3 bases: TGTGCCAGCAGCTTGGCCCATAGGACAGGGGAAATAGATACGCAGTATTTT.

V is TRBV28 and J is TRBJ1-2; 9 bases are a match to TRBD1. The J segment lost 4 bases and the V segment lost 4 bases, leaving 13 bases of the junction unmatched. The CDR3 runs 17 residues. Germline CDR1 MDHEN, CDR2 SYDVKM. This CDR3 is CASSYRDRAEDSYGYTF. The CDR3 DNA reads as TGTGCCAGCAGTTACCGGGACAGGGCCGAGGATAGCTATGGCTACACCTTC.

In this sample, this clonotype turned up a few times. The gene calls are TRBV29-1 and TRBJ2-5; TRBD1 is a possible D gene (5 bases). The V gene lost 5 bases and the J gene lost 0 bases, with 13 bases spanning the gap. There are 14 residues in the CDR3. The germline CDR1 and CDR2 sequences are SQVTM and ANQGSEA. The DNA of the CDR3 is TGCAGCGTTCCAGGGCCCCAGTACCAAGAGACCCAGTACTTC. This sequence encodes CSVPGPQYQETQYF.

This chain links TRBV5-5 with TRBJ2-7; TRBD1 or TRBD2 may be the D gene (5 bases each). Trimming left V 0 bases short and J 6 bases short, with 13 bases between. Germline-derived CDR1 and CDR2 are SGHKS and YYEKEE (reference sequence). CDR3 length: 14 residues. The CDR3: CASSLGDGPGEQYF. In DNA form, the CDR3 reads TGTGCCAGCAGCTTGGGGGACGGGCCGGGCGAGCAGTACTTC.

Ten or more counts support this clonotype. This chain uses TRBV28 with TRBJ1-4; 7 bases fit TRBD1. This CDR3 region has 16 residues. Germline assignment: CDR1 MDHEN and CDR2 SYDVKM. V lost 6 bases to trimming and J lost 7 bases; unmatched junction nucleotides: 14. The CDR3 DNA sequence: TGTGCCAGCAGCTCAGTATCAAAGGGGGCTGGTGAAAAACTGTTTTTT. Its translation: CASSSVSKGAGEKLFF.

The chain links TRBV6-4 to TRBJ2-1; no firm D call. The germline CDR1 and CDR2 sequences are MRHNA and SNTAGT. Trimming cost V 4 bases and J 0 bases, with 7 bases left between them. CDR3 length equals 14 residues. The CDR3 nucleotides are TGTGCCAGCAGTGCTAAGAGCTCCTACAATGAGCAGTTCTTC. Its translation: CASSAKSSYNEQFF.

This clonotype has more than one count but fewer than ten. The chain employs TRBV10-3 and TRBJ2-2, with D uncertain. V was shortened by 4 bases and J by 3 bases, with 3 bases between the two germline ends. Germline V CDR1 and CDR2: ENHRY, SYGVKD. The CDR3 extends over 12 amino acids. The CDR3 loop reads CAISVDTGELFF. The CDR3 DNA sequence: TGTGCCATCAGTGTTGACACCGGGGAGCTGTTTTTT.

In this sample, this clonotype turned up many times. This chain uses TRBV7-9 with TRBJ2-1, with unresolved D. Trimming left V 11 bases short and J 3 bases short, with 14 bases between. Germline V gives CDR1 SEHNR, CDR2 FQNEAQ (reference sequence). This CDR3 comprises 13 residues. The CDR3 loop reads CALQNPLYNEQFF. CDR3 DNA sequence: TGTGCCCTGCAGAATCCCCTCTACAATGAGCAGTTCTTC.